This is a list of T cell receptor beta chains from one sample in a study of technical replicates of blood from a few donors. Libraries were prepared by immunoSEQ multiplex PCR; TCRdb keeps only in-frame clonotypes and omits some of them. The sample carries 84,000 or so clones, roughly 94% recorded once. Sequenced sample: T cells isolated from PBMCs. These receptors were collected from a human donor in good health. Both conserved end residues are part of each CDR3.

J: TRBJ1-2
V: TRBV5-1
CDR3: CASSMLPGLTYGYTF

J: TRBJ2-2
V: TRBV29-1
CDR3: CSVQGHGELFF

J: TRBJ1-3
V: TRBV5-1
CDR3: CASSWRGQEDLGNTIYF

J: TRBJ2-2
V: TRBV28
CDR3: CASSSTAGTSGNTGELFF

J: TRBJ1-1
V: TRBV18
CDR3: CASSPTPSGQGAARTEAFF

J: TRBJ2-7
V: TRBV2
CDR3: CAKSSTGSEQYF

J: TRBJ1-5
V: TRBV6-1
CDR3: CASSTTGNGNQPQHF

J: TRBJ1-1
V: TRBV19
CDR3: CASSSEAVNTEAFF

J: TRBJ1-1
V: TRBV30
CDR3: CAWSADRGWGMNTEAFF

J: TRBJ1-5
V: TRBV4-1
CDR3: CASSQNWAVNQPQHF

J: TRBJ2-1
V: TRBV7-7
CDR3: CASSLGLAGGSNEQFF

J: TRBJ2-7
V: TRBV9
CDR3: CASSRQGDDYEQYF

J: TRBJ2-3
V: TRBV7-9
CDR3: CASNSAGGLDTQYF

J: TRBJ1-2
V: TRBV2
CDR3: CASSEAQGIWYGYTF

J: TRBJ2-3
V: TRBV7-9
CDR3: CASSLTLAGGNTDTQYF

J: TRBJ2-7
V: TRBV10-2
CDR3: CASGNTGGPWEQYF

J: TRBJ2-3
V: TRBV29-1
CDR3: CSAERASADTQYF

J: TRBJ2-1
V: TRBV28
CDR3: CASSDQGVRQFF

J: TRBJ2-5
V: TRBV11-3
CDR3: CASSLGGPSGSQETQYF

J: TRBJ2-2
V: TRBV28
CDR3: CASSLGGTVTGELFF

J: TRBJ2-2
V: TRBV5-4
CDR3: CASSLTRAAVGELFF

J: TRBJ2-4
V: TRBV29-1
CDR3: CSAKVGGIQYF

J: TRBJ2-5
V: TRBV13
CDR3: CASSSTGWRGETQYF

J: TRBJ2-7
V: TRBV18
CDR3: CASSPPMGHEAAYEQYF

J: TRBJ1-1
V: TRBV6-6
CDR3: CASSYSPGMNTEAFF

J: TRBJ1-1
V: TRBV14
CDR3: CASSLRTGNMNTEAFF

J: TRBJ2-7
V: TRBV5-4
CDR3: CASSFAAGEQYF

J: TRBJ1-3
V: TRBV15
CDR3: CATSRDVVENTIYF

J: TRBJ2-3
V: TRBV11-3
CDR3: CASSPRLVDTQYF

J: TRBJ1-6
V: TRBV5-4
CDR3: CASSLSHRANSPLHF